What follows describes a single T cell receptor beta chain. The data stem from a study of blood T cell repertoires in COVID-19. This CDR3 comprises 11 residues. The germline V and J ends were trimmed by 2 bases and 6 bases, with 8 bases remaining between them. Germline values: CDR1 DFQATT, CDR2 SNEGSKA (reference sequence). Sequencing used immunoSEQ multiplex PCR; TCRdb keeps in-frame clones, though not all of them. Among about 13,000 clones listed, more than 75% were seen once. The sample comprised peripheral blood. This clonotype originated in a human donor in a cohort sampled during active COVID-19. The V call is TRBV20-1, the J call TRBJ2-7, with D hard to call. The CDR3, as DNA: TGCAGTGCTAGATGGAGCCGCGAGCAGTACTTC. This gives the protein CSARWSREQYF.